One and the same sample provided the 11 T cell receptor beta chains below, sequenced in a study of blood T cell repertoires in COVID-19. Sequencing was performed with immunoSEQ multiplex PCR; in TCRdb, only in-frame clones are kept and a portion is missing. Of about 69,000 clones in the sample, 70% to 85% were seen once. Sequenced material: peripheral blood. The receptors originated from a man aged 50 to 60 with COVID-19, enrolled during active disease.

CDR3 coding DNA: TGTGCCAGCTTTTCTCGGGGGGCAATAGGCGAGCAGTACTTC. It codes for CASFSRGAIGEQYF. The chain combines TRBV5-4 with TRBJ2-7, with a weak D call TRBD2 (7 bases). The germline CDR1 and CDR2 sequences are SGHNT and YYREEE (reference sequence). The CDR3 covers 14 residues. The V end was cut by 7 bases, the J end by 6 bases, with 20 bases between.

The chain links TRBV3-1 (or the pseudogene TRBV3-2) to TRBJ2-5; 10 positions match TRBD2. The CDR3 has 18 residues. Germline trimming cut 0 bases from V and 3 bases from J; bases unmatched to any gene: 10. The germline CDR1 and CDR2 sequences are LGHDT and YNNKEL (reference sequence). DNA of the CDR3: TGTGCCAGCAGCCAAGACCTCCAACTAGCGGGGATGAAAGAGACCCAGTACTTC. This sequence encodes CASSQDLQLAGMKETQYF.

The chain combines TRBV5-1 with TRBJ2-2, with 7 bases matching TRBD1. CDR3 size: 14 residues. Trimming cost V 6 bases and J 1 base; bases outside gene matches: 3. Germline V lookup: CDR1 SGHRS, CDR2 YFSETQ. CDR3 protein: CASKGTVNTGELFF. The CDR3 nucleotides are TGCGCCAGCAAGGGGACAGTGAACACCGGGGAGCTGTTTTTT.

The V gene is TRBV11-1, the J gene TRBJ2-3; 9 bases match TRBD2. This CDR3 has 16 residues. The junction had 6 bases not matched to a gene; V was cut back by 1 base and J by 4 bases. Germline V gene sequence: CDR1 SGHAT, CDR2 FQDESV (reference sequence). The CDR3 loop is CASSLETGGGADTQYF. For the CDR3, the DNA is TGTGCCAGCAGCTTAGAGACGGGCGGGGGGGCAGATACGCAGTATTTT.

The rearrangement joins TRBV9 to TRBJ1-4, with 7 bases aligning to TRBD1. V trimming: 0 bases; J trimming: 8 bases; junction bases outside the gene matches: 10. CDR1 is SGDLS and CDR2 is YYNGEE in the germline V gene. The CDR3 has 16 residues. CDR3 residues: CASSVDRGGLGEKLFF. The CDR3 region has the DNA TGTGCCAGCAGCGTAGATCGAGGGGGCTTAGGAGAAAAACTGTTTTTT. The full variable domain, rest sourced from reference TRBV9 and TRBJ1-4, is DSGVTQTPKHLITATGQRVTLRCSPRSGDLSVYWYQQSLDQGLQFLIQYYNGEERAKGNILERFSAQQFPDLHSELNLSSLELGDSALYFCASSVDRGGLGEKLFFGSGTQLSVL.

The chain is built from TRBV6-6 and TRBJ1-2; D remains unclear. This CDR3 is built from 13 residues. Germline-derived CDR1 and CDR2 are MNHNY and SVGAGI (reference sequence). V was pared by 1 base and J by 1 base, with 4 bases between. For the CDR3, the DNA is TGTGCCAGCAGTTACTACAGTAACTATGGCTACACCTTC. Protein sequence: CASSYYSNYGYTF.

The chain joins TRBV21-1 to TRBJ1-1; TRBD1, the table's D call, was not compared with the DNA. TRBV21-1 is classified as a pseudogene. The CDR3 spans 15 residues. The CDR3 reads CASSRSTGRNTEAFF. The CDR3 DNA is TGTGCCAGCAGCCGGTCGACAGGGAGGAACACTGAAGCTTTCTTT.

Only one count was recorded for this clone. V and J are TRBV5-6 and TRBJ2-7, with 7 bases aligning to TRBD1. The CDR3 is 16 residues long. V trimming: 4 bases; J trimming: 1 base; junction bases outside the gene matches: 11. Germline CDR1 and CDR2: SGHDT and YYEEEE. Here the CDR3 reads CASSTTQGFGSYEQYF. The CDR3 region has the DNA TGTGCCAGCAGCACGACACAGGGGTTCGGATCCTACGAGCAGTACTTC.

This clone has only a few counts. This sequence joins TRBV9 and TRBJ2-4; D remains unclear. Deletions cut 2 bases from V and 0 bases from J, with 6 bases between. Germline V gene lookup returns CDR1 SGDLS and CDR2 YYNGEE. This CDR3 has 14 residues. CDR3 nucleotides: TGTGCCAGCAGCGTTACACAAGCCAAAAACATTCAGTACTTC. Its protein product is CASSVTQAKNIQYF.

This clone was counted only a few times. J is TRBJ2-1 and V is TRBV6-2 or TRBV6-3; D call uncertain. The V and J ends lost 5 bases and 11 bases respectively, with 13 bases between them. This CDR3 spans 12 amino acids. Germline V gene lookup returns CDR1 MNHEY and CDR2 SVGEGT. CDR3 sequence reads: CASSPGQVKQFF. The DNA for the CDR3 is TGTGCCAGCAGTCCCGGTCAGGTGAAGCAGTTCTTC.

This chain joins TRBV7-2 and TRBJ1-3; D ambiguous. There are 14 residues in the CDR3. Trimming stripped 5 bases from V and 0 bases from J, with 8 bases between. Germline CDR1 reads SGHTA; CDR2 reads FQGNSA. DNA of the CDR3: TGTGCCAGCAGCCCGGGGAGCTCTGGAAACACCATATATTTT. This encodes CASSPGSSGNTIYF.